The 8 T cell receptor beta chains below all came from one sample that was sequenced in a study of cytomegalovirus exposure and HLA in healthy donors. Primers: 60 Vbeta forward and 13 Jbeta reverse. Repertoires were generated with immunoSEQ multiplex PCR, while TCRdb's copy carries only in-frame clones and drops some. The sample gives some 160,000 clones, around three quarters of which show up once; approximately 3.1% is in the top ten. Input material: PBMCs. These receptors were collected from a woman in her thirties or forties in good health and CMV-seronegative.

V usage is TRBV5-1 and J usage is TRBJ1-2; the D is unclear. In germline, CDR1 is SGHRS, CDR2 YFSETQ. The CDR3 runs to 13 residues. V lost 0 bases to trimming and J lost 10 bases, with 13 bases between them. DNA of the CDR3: TGCGCCAGCAGCTTGGAAGCGGGAGGCATCTACACCTTC. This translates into CASSLEAGGIYTF. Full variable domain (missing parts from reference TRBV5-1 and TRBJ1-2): KAGVTQTPRYLIKTRGQQVTLSCSPISGHRSVSWYQQTPGQGLQFLFEYFSETQRNKGNFPGRFSGRQFSNSRSEMNVSTLELGDSALYLCASSLEAGGIYTFGSGTRLTVV.

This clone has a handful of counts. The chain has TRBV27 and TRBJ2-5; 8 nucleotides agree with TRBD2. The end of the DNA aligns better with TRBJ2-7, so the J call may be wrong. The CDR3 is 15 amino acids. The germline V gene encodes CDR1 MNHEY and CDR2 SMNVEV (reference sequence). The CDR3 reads CASSGPGTSIYEQYF. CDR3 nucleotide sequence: TGTGCCAGCAGTGGACCCGGGACTAGTATTTACGAGCAGTACTTC.

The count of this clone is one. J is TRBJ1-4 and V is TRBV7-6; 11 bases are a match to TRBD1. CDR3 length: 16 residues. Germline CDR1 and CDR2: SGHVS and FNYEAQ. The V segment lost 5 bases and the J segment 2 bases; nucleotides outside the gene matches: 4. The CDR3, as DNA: TGTGCCAGCAGCCAGGACAGGGGGCTTACTAATGAAAAACTGTTTTTT. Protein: CASSQDRGLTNEKLFF.

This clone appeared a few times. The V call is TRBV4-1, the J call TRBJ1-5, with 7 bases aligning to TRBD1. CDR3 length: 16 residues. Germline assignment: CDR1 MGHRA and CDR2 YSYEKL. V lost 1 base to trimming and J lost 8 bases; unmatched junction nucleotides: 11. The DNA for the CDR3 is TGCGCCAGCAGCCAAGGAGGGACAGCTCAATCTGAGCCCCAGCATTTT. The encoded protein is CASSQGGTAQSEPQHF.

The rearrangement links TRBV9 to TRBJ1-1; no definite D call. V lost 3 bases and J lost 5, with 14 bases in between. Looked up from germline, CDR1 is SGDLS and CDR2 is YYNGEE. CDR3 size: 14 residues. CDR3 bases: TGTGCCAGCAGCGGTGTCCTCCCGAGAACTGAAGCTTTCTTT. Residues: CASSGVLPRTEAFF.

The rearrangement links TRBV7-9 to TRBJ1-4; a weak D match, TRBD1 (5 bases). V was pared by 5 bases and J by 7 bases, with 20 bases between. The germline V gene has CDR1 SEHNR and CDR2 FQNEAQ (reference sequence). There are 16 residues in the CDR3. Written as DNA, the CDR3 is TGTGCCAGCAGCATACGAAACAGGCGGGGGGGTGAAAAACTGTTTTTT. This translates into CASSIRNRRGGEKLFF.

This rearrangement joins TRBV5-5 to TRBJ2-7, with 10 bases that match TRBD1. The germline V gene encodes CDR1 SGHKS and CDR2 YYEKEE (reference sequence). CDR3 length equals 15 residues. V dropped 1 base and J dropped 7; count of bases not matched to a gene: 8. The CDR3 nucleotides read TGTGCCAGCAGCTTGCGGACAGGGGGAGTGGGTGAGCAGTACTTC. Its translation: CASSLRTGGVGEQYF. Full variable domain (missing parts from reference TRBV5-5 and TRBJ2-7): DAGVTQSPTHLIKTRGQQVTLRCSPISGHKSVSWYQQVLGQGPQFIFQYYEKEERGRGNFPDRFSARQFPNYSSELNVNALLLGDSALYLCASSLRTGGVGEQYFGPGTRLTVT.

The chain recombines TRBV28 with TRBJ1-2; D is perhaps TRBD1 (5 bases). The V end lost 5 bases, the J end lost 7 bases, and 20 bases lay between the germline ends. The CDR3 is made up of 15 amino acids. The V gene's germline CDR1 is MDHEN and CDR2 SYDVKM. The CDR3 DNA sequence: TGTGCCAGCAGTGGAGGGGATTCTGGTTTGGGTGGCTACACCTTC. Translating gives CASSGGDSGLGGYTF.